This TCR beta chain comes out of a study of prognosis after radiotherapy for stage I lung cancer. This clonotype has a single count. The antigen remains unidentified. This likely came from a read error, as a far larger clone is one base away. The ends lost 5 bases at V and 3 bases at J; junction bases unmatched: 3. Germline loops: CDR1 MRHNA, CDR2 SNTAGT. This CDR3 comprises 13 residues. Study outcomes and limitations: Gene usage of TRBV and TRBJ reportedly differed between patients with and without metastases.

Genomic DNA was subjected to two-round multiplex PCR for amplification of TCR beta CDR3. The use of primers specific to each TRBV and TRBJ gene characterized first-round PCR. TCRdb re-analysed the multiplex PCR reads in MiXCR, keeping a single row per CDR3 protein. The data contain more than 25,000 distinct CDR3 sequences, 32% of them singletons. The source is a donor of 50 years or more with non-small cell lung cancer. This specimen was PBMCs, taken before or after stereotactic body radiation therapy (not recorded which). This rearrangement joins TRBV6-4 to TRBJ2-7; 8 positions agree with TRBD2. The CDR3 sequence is CASSQAGGYEQYF. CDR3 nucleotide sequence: TGTGCCAGCAGTCAGGCGGGAGGCTACGAGCAGTACTTC.